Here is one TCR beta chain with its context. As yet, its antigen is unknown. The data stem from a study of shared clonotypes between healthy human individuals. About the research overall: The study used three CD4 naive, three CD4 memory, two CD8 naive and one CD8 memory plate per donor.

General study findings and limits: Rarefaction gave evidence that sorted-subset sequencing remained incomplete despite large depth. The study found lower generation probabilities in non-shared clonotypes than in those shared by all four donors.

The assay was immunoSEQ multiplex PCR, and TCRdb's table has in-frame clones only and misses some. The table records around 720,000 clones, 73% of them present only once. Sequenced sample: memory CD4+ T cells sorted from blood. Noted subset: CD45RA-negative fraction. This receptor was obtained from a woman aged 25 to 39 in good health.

The CDR3 here is CASSTRQGDMNTEAFF. The CDR3 DNA reads as TGCGCCAGCAGCACCAGACAGGGGGACATGAACACTGAAGCTTTCTTT. J is TRBJ1-1 and V is TRBV5-1; 9 nucleotides align to TRBD1. This CDR3 is built from 16 residues. CDR1 is SGHRS, CDR2 YFSETQ, per germline. The V segment lost 4 bases and the J segment 0 bases; nucleotides outside the gene matches: 7.